Listed here is a single TCR beta chain. Trimming removed 5 bases from V and 7 bases from J; junction bases left unmatched: 6. The germline V gene has CDR1 SGHAT and CDR2 FQDESV (reference sequence). This CDR3 comprises 14 residues. The sample comes from a study of blood T cell repertoires in COVID-19. Study overall: In each case, the material was cDNA or gDNA derived from T cells, B-cell-depleted T cells, or PBMCs.

Original data processing: From reference gene primer amplification, estimates of nucleated cell counts were derived. Clones were read by immunoSEQ multiplex PCR, and TCRdb kept only the in-frame ones, dropping some. The D gene and trimming were derived from the DNA, and the V and J assignments and clone size from that table. The data contain roughly 400,000 clones, over 75% of them singletons. Seattle's cohort entered during active infection and was followed longitudinally. V is TRBV11-1 and J is TRBJ1-4; TRBD1 aligns across 8 bases. The source is an older woman with COVID-19, enrolled during active disease. The sequencing input was peripheral blood. CDR3 DNA: TGTGCCAGCAGCAACAGGGGGATCGGTGAAAAACTGTTTTTT. It is translated as CASSNRGIGEKLFF.